The sequence of this T cell receptor beta chain was determined in a study of cytomegalovirus exposure and HLA in healthy donors. Study background: Unique TCRs numbering roughly 85 million, obtained from HLA-typed donors, made up an early data release.

Amplification used 60 Vbeta primers and 13 Jbeta primers. Method: immunoSEQ multiplex PCR; TCRdb's copy keeps in-frame clones and lacks some. The sample includes over 75,000 clones. In germline, CDR1 is SEHNR, CDR2 FQNEAQ (reference sequence). The ends were cut back, 4 bases at V and 1 base at J, with 12 bases in the middle. The CDR3 spans 15 residues. Regarding this clone: Its specificity is unknown.

Study conclusions and caveats: Analysis was carried out at a later point, and it linked a missense DCLRE1C variant to TCR beta V- and J-gene trimming. In an earlier analysis, in some 500 donors, most V segments appeared productive either ~90% or ~30% of the time. Overall, approximately 150 TCR beta chains were annotated as cytomegalovirus-associated.

This rearrangement joins TRBV7-9 to TRBJ2-3; possible D gene TRBD2, 6 bases. Sequenced input: PBMCs. This sequence originates from a man aged 45-65 years in good health and CMV-seronegative. CDR3 sequence: CASSSGASGTDTQYF. CDR3 bases: TGTGCCAGCAGCTCGGGAGCGTCAGGCACAGATACGCAGTATTTT.